This TCR beta chain was identified during a study of shared clonotypes between healthy human individuals. TCRdb keeps only in-frame clones here, not all; method: immunoSEQ multiplex PCR. This sample carries about 2.1 million clones, 93% of them seen once, and the ten largest clones take around 1.7%. Positive CCR7 selection of CD45RO-negative cells yielded the naive CD8 cells, and terminally differentiated effector memory CD45RA+ cells were excluded. Study-level points and caveats: Naive subsets, compared against memory subsets, generally had larger estimated richness values.

With respect to this clone: Its antigen is as yet unknown.

With 4 bases clipped from V and 4 bases from J, the junction kept 4 bases outside the gene matches. Germline loops: CDR1 SGHNT, CDR2 YYREEE (reference sequence). The CDR3 is 14 residues long. The sample was naive CD8+ T cells from PBMCs. The TCR was taken from a man aged 18-30 years in good health. Some clones in this sample may be carry-over from other donors' samples. The rearrangement uses TRBV5-4 and TRBJ1-4, with 7 nucleotides matching TRBD1. CDR3 sequence reads: CASSVDRNNEKLFF. The CDR3 DNA reads TGTGCCAGCAGCGTGGACAGGAATAATGAAAAACTGTTTTTT.